Presented here are 26 T cell receptor beta chains from one specimen sequenced in a study of blood T cell repertoires in COVID-19. TCRdb's copy holds only in-frame clones and misses some; the assay was immunoSEQ multiplex PCR. In the table there are tens of thousands of clones, 60% to 85% of which are singletons. The material sequenced was peripheral blood. Receptors were obtained from a woman older than 75 with active or convalescent COVID-19.

V is TRBV7-9 and J is TRBJ2-1; 9 bases are shared with TRBD1. Germline trimming cut 5 bases from V and 3 bases from J; bases unmatched to any gene: 8. In germline, CDR1 is SEHNR, CDR2 FQNEAQ (reference sequence). The CDR3 extends over 16 amino acids. The CDR3 loop is CASSMTGTGNYNEQFF. CDR3 bases: TGTGCCAGCAGCATGACCGGGACAGGGAACTACAATGAGCAGTTCTTC.

The chain has TRBV9 and TRBJ2-3; 8 nucleotides line up with TRBD2. V was pared by 0 bases and J by 4 bases, with 7 bases of the junction left unmatched. This CDR3 has 16 residues. Per germline, CDR1 SGDLS and CDR2 YYNGEE. The CDR3, as DNA: TGTGCCAGCAGCGTAGCCGGAGCGGGAGTACCAGATACGCAGTATTTT. Its translation: CASSVAGAGVPDTQYF.

Note on this clone: This same CDR3 is encoded by further DNA sequences in the sample. For the CDR3, the DNA is TGTGCCTGGAGTGGCAGGGGCAATCAGCCCCAGCATTTT. Protein sequence: CAWSGRGNQPQHF. This chain uses TRBV30 with TRBJ1-5; D is possibly TRBD1 (5 bases). Germline CDR1 GTSNPN, CDR2 SVGIG (reference sequence). The CDR3 loop spans 13 amino acids. Trimming left V 1 base short and J 2 bases short, with 6 bases between.

The chain links TRBV28 to TRBJ2-6, with 8 bases matching TRBD2. This CDR3 has 20 amino acids. CDR1 is MDHEN, CDR2 SYDVKM, per germline. The junction had 18 bases not matched to a gene; V was cut back by 5 bases and J by 3 bases. CDR3 sequence: CASSPKAVQRERIGANVLTF. The CDR3 nucleotides are TGTGCCAGCAGTCCCAAGGCCGTCCAGCGGGAGAGAATTGGGGCCAACGTCCTGACTTTC.

V is TRBV5-1 and J is TRBJ2-5, with D tentatively TRBD2 (7 bases). Trimming stripped 2 bases from V and 2 bases from J, with 10 bases between. CDR1 is SGHRS, CDR2 YFSETQ, per germline. The CDR3 runs 14 residues. The CDR3 DNA reads TGCGCCAGCAGCTTAGGGGGGGAACAAGAGACCCAGTACTTC. This sequence encodes CASSLGGEQETQYF.

This clone was seen a handful of times. The chain has TRBV19 and TRBJ1-5; TRBD1 matches 7 bases. Germline V lookup: CDR1 LNHDA, CDR2 SQIVND (reference sequence). V was clipped by 3 bases and J by 4 bases; unmatched bases: 6. The CDR3 totals 15 residues. CDR3 amino acids: CASSIFGTDNQPQHF. CDR3 nucleotide sequence: TGTGCCAGTAGTATCTTTGGGACAGATAATCAGCCCCAGCATTTT. The full variable domain, completed using reference TRBV19 and TRBJ1-5, is DGGITQSPKYLFRKEGQNVTLSCEQNLNHDAMYWYRQDPGQGLRLIYYSQIVNDFQKGDIAEGYSVSREKKESFPLTVTSAQKNPTAFYLCASSIFGTDNQPQHFGDGTRLSIL.

This chain joins TRBV29-1 and TRBJ2-1; 8 positions match TRBD1. This CDR3 comprises 14 residues. Germline CDR1 and CDR2: SQVTM and ANQGSEA. V dropped 0 bases and J dropped 7; count of bases not matched to a gene: 5. The CDR3 spells CSVEDRGRKNEQFF. DNA of the CDR3: TGCAGCGTTGAAGACAGGGGGCGCAAAAATGAGCAGTTCTTC.

This chain connects TRBV7-8 to TRBJ2-1; possible D gene TRBD1, 6 bases. The germline V gene encodes CDR1 SGHVS and CDR2 FQNEAQ. The CDR3 extends over 14 amino acids. V lost 8 bases, J lost 2 bases, and 13 bases lay in between. The CDR3 DNA reads TGTGCCAGCGGTGGGGGCTCAACCTACAATGAGCAGTTCTTC. This codes for CASGGGSTYNEQFF.

This clone was seen only a few times. The gene calls are TRBV3-1 (or the pseudogene TRBV3-2) and TRBJ2-7, with TRBD1 matching 8 bases. This CDR3 spans 14 amino acids. J gave up 3 bases and V 8 bases, and 9 bases lay outside the gene matches. The germline V gene has CDR1 LGHDT and CDR2 YNNKEL (reference sequence). The CDR3 is CASRRTGNRYEQYF. DNA for the CDR3: TGTGCCAGCCGGAGGACAGGGAATCGCTACGAGCAGTACTTC.

The rearrangement joins TRBV19 to TRBJ2-7; 10 bases align to TRBD2. Trimming cost V 9 bases and J 6 bases; bases outside gene matches: 2. CDR1 is LNHDA, CDR2 SQIVND, per germline (reference sequence). The CDR3 spans 11 residues. CDR3 in DNA: TGTGCCAGCAGCGGGGGGGGCGAGCAGTACTTC. Its protein product is CASSGGGEQYF.

This sequence joins TRBV19 and TRBJ2-1, with 10 bases matching TRBD2. Germline trimming cut 3 bases from V and 7 bases from J; bases unmatched to any gene: 6. Looked up from germline, CDR1 is LNHDA and CDR2 is SQIVND (reference sequence). The CDR3 runs to 15 residues. The CDR3 is CASSILTSGPNEQFF. CDR3 bases: TGTGCCAGTAGTATCTTGACTAGCGGGCCTAATGAGCAGTTCTTC.

J is TRBJ1-2 and V is TRBV28, with TRBD1 identical over 10 bases. Germline values: CDR1 MDHEN, CDR2 SYDVKM. The CDR3 extends over 15 amino acids. V dropped 6 bases and J dropped 7; count of bases not matched to a gene: 11. CDR3 nucleotides: TGTGCCAGCAGCTCTAGGGAGACAGGGGGCTTTGGCTACACCTTC. It specifies CASSSRETGGFGYTF.

The J gene is TRBJ2-2, the V gene TRBV9, with 8 bases identical to TRBD2. The J segment lost 1 base and the V segment lost 4 bases, leaving 9 bases of the junction unmatched. The CDR3 is made up of 17 amino acids. CDR1 is SGDLS and CDR2 is YYNGEE in the germline V gene. The CDR3 sequence is CASSPDSSGWNTGELFF. CDR3 DNA sequence: TGTGCCAGCAGCCCCGATTCTAGCGGGTGGAACACCGGGGAGCTGTTTTTT.

The V gene is TRBV7-6, the J gene TRBJ2-3, with a tentative D call TRBD2 (6 bases). Germline V gene sequence: CDR1 SGHVS, CDR2 FNYEAQ. V lost 1 base to trimming and J lost 0 bases, with 14 bases between them. The CDR3 loop spans 17 amino acids. The CDR3, as DNA: TGTGCCAGCAGCTTAGGTGGTTGGCGGGGTAGCACAGATACGCAGTATTTT. This encodes CASSLGGWRGSTDTQYF. The entire variable domain, with the rest obtained from reference TRBV7-6 and TRBJ2-3, is as follows: GAGVSQSPRYKVTKRGQDVALRCDPISGHVSLYWYRQALGQGPEFLTYFNYEAQQDKSGLPNDRFSAERPEGSISTLTIQRTEQRDSAMYRCASSLGGWRGSTDTQYFGPGTRLTVL.

This clone was counted a single time. V is TRBV7-2 and J is TRBJ2-3; D is unresolved. Looked up from germline, CDR1 is SGHTA and CDR2 is FQGNSA. The CDR3 has 14 amino acids. V was pared by 4 bases and J by 4 bases, with 12 bases between. The CDR3 coding sequence is TGTGCCAGCAGCTCACGAGGAATTTCAGATACGCAGTATTTT. It yields the protein CASSSRGISDTQYF.

The chain recombines TRBV27 with TRBJ2-1, with D perhaps matching TRBD2 (5 bases). Trimming removed 3 bases at V and 6 bases at J, with 9 bases between. This CDR3 is built from 13 residues. CDR1 and CDR2 (germline): MNHEY, SMNVEV (reference sequence). Here the CDR3 reads CASSFRTLNEQFF. CDR3 DNA: TGTGCCAGCAGTTTCAGGACTCTCAATGAGCAGTTCTTC.

This clone was observed a handful of times. The V call is TRBV28, the J call TRBJ1-6; TRBD1 might be the D (5 bases). V gave up 5 bases and J gave up 1 base, with 18 bases separating them. The CDR3 spans 18 residues. Germline CDR1 MDHEN, CDR2 SYDVKM. In DNA form, the CDR3 reads TGTGCCAGCAGTCTGGCCGGGGGGGGTAGTTCCTATAATTCACCCCTCCACTTT. Protein product: CASSLAGGGSSYNSPLHF.

This chain uses TRBV20-1 with TRBJ2-3, with D possibly TRBD2 on 5 matching bases. The CDR3 runs to 12 residues. Germline V gene lookup returns CDR1 DFQATT and CDR2 SNEGSKA (reference sequence). With 3 bases removed from V and 11 bases from J, the gap between germline ends came to 15 bases. CDR3 nucleotide sequence: TGCAGTGCTAGTGGGAACGGGGTCCTGCAGTATTTT. Residues: CSASGNGVLQYF.

This clone was detected a few times. V usage is TRBV6-5 and J usage is TRBJ1-4; D gene uncertain. Germline V gene sequence: CDR1 MNHEY, CDR2 SVGAGI. The CDR3 is 15 amino acids. With 0 bases removed from V and 5 bases from J, the gap between germline ends came to 10 bases. The CDR3 region is CASSYSTRSNEKLFF. CDR3 bases: TGTGCCAGCAGTTACTCGACCAGGTCAAATGAAAAACTGTTTTTT.

V is TRBV27 and J is TRBJ2-5; 10 positions match TRBD1. V lost 3 bases, J lost 7 bases, and 5 bases stayed unmatched. Germline V gives CDR1 MNHEY, CDR2 SMNVEV (reference sequence). This CDR3 has 14 amino acids. As DNA, the CDR3 is TGTGCCAGCAGTTTGGACAGGGGGTTCGGGACCCAGTACTTC. It yields the protein CASSLDRGFGTQYF.

This sequence joins TRBV4-3 and TRBJ2-1, with 11 bases aligning to TRBD2. The germline gives CDR1 LGHNA, CDR2 YSLEER. The CDR3 spans 16 residues. V lost 4 bases to trimming and J lost 7 bases; unmatched junction nucleotides: 9. CDR3 bases: TGCGCCAGCAGCCCCTACCTAGCGGGGGGCGAAAATGAGCAGTTCTTC. Translation gives CASSPYLAGGENEQFF.

This chain joins TRBV7-2 and TRBJ1-1, with D maybe TRBD1 (6 bases). The CDR3 length is 15 residues. V dropped 5 bases and J dropped 4 bases, with 17 bases sitting between them. Germline CDR1 SGHTA, CDR2 FQGNSA. The DNA for the CDR3 is TGTGCCAGCAGCAAAATAACAGGGAGGGGCACTGAAGCTTTCTTT. It codes for CASSKITGRGTEAFF.

This clone was seen a single time. The junction departs from the called germline gene at one end, perhaps through a read error. The J gene is TRBJ2-2, the V gene TRBV7-7; 8 nucleotides align to TRBD1. The CDR3 runs 14 residues. Germline CDR1 is SSHAT and CDR2 is FNYEAQ (reference sequence). The CDR3 sequence is CASSFDRGTGELFF. The CDR3 DNA sequence: TGTGCTAGCAGCTTCGACAGGGGCACCGGGGAGCTGTTTTTT. The full variable domain, in which reference TRBV7-7 and TRBJ2-2 provide the parts outside the CDR3, is GAGVSQSPRYKVTKRGQDVTLRCDPISSHATLYWYQQALGQGPEFLTYFNYEAQPDKSGLPSDRFSAERPEGSISTLTIQRTEQRDSAMYRCASSFDRGTGELFFGEGSRLTVL.

This clone came up once. The V and J genes are TRBV4-1 and TRBJ2-7; possibly TRBD1 for D (5 bases). Germline CDR1 reads MGHRA; CDR2 reads YSYEKL. V lost 4 bases, J lost 3 bases, and 16 bases lay in between. This CDR3 has 15 amino acids. The CDR3 region has the DNA TGCGCCAGCAGCCGATTAACAGGTGGGGACTACGAGCAGTACTTC. Encoded protein: CASSRLTGGDYEQYF.

The genes are TRBV10-1 and TRBJ1-6; D gene unclear. This CDR3 has 18 residues. V lost 1 base, J lost 8 bases, and 21 bases lay in between. The germline V gene encodes CDR1 WNHNN and CDR2 SYGVQD (reference sequence). In nucleotides, the CDR3 is TGCGCCAGCAGTGAGTTTTCGGTGCCGAGGGTTCTCGATTCACCCCTCCACTTT. Amino acids: CASSEFSVPRVLDSPLHF.

The rearrangement joins TRBV18 to TRBJ1-1; no definite D call. In germline, CDR1 is KGHSH, CDR2 LQKENI. There are 12 residues in the CDR3. The V gene lost 3 bases and the J gene lost 0 bases, with 2 bases spanning the gap. The CDR3 region has the DNA TGTGCCAGCTCACCCTTGAACACTGAAGCTTTCTTT. Amino acid sequence: CASSPLNTEAFF.